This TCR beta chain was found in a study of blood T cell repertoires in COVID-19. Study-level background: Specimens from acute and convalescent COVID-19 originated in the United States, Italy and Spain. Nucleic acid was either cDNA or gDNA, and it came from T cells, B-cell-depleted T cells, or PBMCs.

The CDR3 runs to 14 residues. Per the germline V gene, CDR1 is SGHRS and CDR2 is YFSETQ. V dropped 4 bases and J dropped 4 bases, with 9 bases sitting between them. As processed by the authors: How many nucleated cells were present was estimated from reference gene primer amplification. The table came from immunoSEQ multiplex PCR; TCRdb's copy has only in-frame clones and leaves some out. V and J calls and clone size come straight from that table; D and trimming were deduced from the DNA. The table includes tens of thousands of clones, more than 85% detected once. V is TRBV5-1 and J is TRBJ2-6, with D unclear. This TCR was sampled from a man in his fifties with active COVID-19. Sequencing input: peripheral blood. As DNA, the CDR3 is TGCGCCAGCAGCGAGACACGGGGGGCCAACGTCCTGACTTTC. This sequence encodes CASSETRGANVLTF. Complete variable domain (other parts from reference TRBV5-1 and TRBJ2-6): KAGVTQTPRYLIKTRGQQVTLSCSPISGHRSVSWYQQTPGQGLQFLFEYFSETQRNKGNFPGRFSGRQFSNSRSEMNVSTLELGDSALYLCASSETRGANVLTFGAGSRLTVL.